This TCR beta chain was sequenced during a study of siplizumab effects on memory and regulatory T cells. Points on this clone: Its antigen remains unknown.

Whole-study findings and limits: It was never confirmed that proliferating Tregs from siplizumab cultures were suppressive. In unstimulated cells, naive T cells appeared more diverse than memory T cells and seemed major alloresponse contributors.

Around 9.2 x 10^4 TCR templates underwent assay in every sample. TCRdb's copy holds only in-frame clones and misses some; the assay was immunoSEQ multiplex PCR. Of around 100,000 clones in the sample, over 90% are singletons; the top ten hold 1% to 1.5%. The length of the CDR3 is 13 residues. Trimming removed 0 bases from V and 10 bases from J, with 11 bases in between. Per germline, CDR1 LNHNV and CDR2 YYDKDF (reference sequence). This chain connects TRBV15 to TRBJ2-3; the D is unclear. The sequenced material came from non-Treg CD4+ T cells sorted from blood. This sequence was found in a human donor in good health. The CDR3 spells CATSRDGVGAQYF. The DNA for the CDR3 is TGTGCCACCAGCAGAGATGGGGTCGGCGCGCAGTATTTT. Full variable domain (rest looked up from reference TRBV15 and TRBJ2-3): DAMVIQNPRYQVTQFGKPVTLSCSQTLNHNVMYWYQQKSSQAPKLLFHYYDKDFNNEADTPDNFQSRRPNTSFCFLDIRSPGLGDTAMYLCATSRDGVGAQYFGPGTRLTVL.